The 9 T cell receptor beta chains below all came from one sample that was sequenced in a study of T cell responses to AZD1222 COVID-19 vaccine. The protocol was immunoSEQ multiplex PCR, while the TCRdb copy is restricted to in-frame clones and leaves out a portion. The sample yields some 130,000 clones, more than 85% seen once. This specimen was peripheral blood, taken on day 0 of AZD1222 vaccination. The receptors were sampled from an adult in good health.

The chain is built from TRBV18 and TRBJ1-4; a weak D match, TRBD1 (5 bases). Germline V lookup: CDR1 KGHSH, CDR2 LQKENI. V dropped 5 bases and J dropped 4 bases, with 17 bases sitting between them. The CDR3 totals 16 residues. The DNA for the CDR3 is TGTGCCAGCTCAAGTTTGGGGCGGCAGAGTAATGAAAAACTGTTTTTT. This encodes CASSSLGRQSNEKLFF.

The chain has TRBV7-2 and TRBJ2-1; 9 nucleotides line up with TRBD2. V shed 2 bases and J 3 bases; nucleotides not matched to a gene: 8. Germline CDR1 SGHTA, CDR2 FQGNSA. This CDR3 comprises 17 residues. The CDR3 DNA reads as TGTGCCAGCAGCTTACGAGGCGGGAGGGCGGACTACAATGAGCAGTTCTTC. This gives the protein CASSLRGGRADYNEQFF.

The rearrangement joins TRBV6-5 to TRBJ2-6; D possibly corresponds to TRBD2 (5 bases). V was clipped by 8 bases and J by 1 base, with 9 bases between them. The CDR3 has 14 amino acids. Germline values: CDR1 MNHEY, CDR2 SVGAGI. CDR3 sequence reads: CASGRDSGANVLTF. CDR3 nucleotides: TGTGCCAGCGGCCGGGATTCTGGGGCCAACGTCCTGACTTTC.

This clone was counted once. This chain uses TRBV3-1 (or the pseudogene TRBV3-2) with TRBJ2-1; 11 positions match TRBD2. CDR3 length: 15 residues. Trimming cost V 7 bases and J 5 bases; bases outside gene matches: 7. CDR1 is LGHDT and CDR2 is YNNKEL in the germline V gene (reference sequence). CDR3 DNA sequence: TGTGCCAGCAAACCGGGACTAGCGGCTGACAATGAGCAGTTCTTC. This translates into CASKPGLAADNEQFF.

The rearrangement joins TRBV6-6 to TRBJ2-2; unclear D gene. Germline V gene data show CDR1 as MNHNY and CDR2 as SVGAGI (reference sequence). The CDR3 is 15 amino acids. V lost 11 bases, J lost 3 bases, and 19 bases lay in between. CDR3 nucleotides: TGTGCCCCAGGCCTGGCAGAACTTGACACCGGGGAGCTGTTTTTT. This translates into CAPGLAELDTGELFF.

V gene TRBV19 combines with J gene TRBJ1-2; tentatively, D is TRBD1 (5 bases). Germline V CDR1 and CDR2: LNHDA, SQIVND (reference sequence). The CDR3 has 15 residues. V was cut by 1 base and J by 4 bases, with 13 bases left in between. The CDR3 here is CASSIGTSEVYGYTF. The CDR3 bases are TGTGCCAGTAGTATAGGGACATCAGAGGTCTATGGCTACACCTTC.

The CDR3 loop reads CASSQVLYEQYF. The CDR3 coding sequence is TGTGCCAGCAGCCAAGTCCTCTACGAGCAGTACTTC. The rearrangement joins TRBV14 to TRBJ2-7; D call uncertain. V lost 1 base and J 3 bases, leaving 4 bases between the germline ends. Looked up from germline, CDR1 is SGHDN and CDR2 is FVKESK. The CDR3 has 12 residues.

The V gene is TRBV19, the J gene TRBJ2-1; TRBD2 aligns across 7 bases. The CDR3 contains 15 residues. Per germline, CDR1 LNHDA and CDR2 SQIVND (reference sequence). J gave up 8 bases and V 4 bases, and 11 bases lay outside the gene matches. The CDR3 DNA follows: TGTGCCAGTAGTAATTTCGGTGGGAGCGGGGATGAGCAGTTCTTC. Translation gives CASSNFGGSGDEQFF.

Here the CDR3 DNA reads TGTGCCAGCAGCTTGGGGACAGGCAATTCACCCCTCCACTTT. Translation gives CASSLGTGNSPLHF. The chain recombines TRBV5-6 with TRBJ1-6; 7 nucleotides agree with TRBD1. V lost 0 bases, J lost 7 bases, and 1 base stayed unmatched. This CDR3 has 14 amino acids. Germline V gene data show CDR1 as SGHDT and CDR2 as YYEEEE.